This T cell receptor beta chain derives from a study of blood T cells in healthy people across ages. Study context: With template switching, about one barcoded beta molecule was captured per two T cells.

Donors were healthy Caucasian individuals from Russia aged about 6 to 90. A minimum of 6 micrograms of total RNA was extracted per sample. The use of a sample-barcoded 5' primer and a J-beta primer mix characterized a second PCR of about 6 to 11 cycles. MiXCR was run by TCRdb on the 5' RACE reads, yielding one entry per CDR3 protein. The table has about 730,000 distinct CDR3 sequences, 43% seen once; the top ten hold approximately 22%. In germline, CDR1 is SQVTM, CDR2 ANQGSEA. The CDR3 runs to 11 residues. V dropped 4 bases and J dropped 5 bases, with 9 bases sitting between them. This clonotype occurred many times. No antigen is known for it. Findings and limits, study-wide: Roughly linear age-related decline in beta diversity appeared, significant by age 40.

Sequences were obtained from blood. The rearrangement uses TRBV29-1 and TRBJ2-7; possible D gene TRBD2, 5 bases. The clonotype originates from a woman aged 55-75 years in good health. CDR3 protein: CSVAGLHEQYF. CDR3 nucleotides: TGCAGCGTTGCGGGGTTACACGAGCAGTACTTC.